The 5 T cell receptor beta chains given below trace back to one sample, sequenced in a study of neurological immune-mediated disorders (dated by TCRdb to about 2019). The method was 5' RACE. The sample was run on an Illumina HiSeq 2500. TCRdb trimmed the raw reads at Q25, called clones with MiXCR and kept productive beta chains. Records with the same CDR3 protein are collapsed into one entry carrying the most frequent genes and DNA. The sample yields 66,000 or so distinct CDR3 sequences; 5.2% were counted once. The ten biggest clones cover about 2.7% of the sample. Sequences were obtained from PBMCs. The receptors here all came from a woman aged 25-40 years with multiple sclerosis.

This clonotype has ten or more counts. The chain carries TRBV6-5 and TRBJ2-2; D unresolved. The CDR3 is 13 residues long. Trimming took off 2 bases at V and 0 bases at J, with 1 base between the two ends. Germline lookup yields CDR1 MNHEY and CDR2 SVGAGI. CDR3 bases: TGTGCCAGCAGTTACCCGAACACCGGGGAGCTGTTTTTT. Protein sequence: CASSYPNTGELFF.

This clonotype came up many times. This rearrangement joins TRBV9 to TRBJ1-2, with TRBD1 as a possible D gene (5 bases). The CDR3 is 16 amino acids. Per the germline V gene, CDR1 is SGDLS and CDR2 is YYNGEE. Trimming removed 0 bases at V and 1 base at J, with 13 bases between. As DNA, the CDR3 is TGTGCCAGCAGCGTAGGGGGCAGCTCCCTTAACTATGGCTACACCTTC. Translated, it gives CASSVGGSSLNYGYTF.

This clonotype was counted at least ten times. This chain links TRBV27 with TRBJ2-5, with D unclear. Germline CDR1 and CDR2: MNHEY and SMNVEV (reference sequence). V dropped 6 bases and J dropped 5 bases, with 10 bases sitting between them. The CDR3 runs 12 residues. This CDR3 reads CASSTGTETQYF. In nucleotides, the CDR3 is TGTGCCAGCAGCACGGGTACGGAGACCCAGTACTTC.

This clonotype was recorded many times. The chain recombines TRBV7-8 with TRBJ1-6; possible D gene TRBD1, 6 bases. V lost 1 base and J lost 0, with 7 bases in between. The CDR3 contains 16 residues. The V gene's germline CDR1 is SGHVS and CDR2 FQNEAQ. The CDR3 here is CASSLGRGSYNSPLHF. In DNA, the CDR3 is TGTGCCAGCAGCTTAGGCAGGGGCTCCTATAATTCACCCCTCCACTTT.

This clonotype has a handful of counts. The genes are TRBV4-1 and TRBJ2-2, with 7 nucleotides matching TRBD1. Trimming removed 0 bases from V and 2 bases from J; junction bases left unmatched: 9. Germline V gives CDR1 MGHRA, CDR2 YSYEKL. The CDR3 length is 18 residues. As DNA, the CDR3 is TGCGCCAGCAGCCAAGATCAGTACAGGGGAACTAACACCGGGGAGCTGTTTTTT. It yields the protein CASSQDQYRGTNTGELFF.